This T cell receptor beta chain was captured in a study of Ad26.COV2.S vaccination and SARS-CoV-2 variants. Study-wide context: In the study, Ad26.COV2.S was injected intramuscularly once, or twice 56 days apart.

Concerning this clone: Its antigen is as yet unknown.

Findings and limits, study-wide: Similar non-spike TCR breadth was observed in recipients of vaccine and of placebo. Compared with placebo recipients, vaccine recipients had higher spike-specific TCR breadth.

The V end was cut by 2 bases, the J end by 2 bases, with 15 bases between. This CDR3 comprises 16 residues. The germline gives CDR1 SGDLS, CDR2 YYNGEE. Produced via immunoSEQ multiplex PCR; TCRdb's table is partial and in-frame only. Of 440,000 or so clones listed, about 90% are singletons. Described treatment: some 20 received Ad26.COV2.S at low or high dose, single or two shots; 5 received placebo; per-sample allocation not given. The investigators took samples on day 63 after the first vaccine or placebo injection. Donation was by an adult aged 18-55 years who was in Boston. The sample here was peripheral blood, taken in a trial of Ad26.COV2.S vaccine versus placebo. The chain employs TRBV9 and TRBJ2-3; maybe TRBD2 (6 bases). This sequence originates from a person aged 18 to 65 who received the Ad26.COV2.S COVID-19 vaccine or a placebo. The CDR3 region is CASSVSGTQYTDTQYF. CDR3 nucleotide sequence: TGTGCCAGCAGCGTCTCCGGGACTCAATACACAGATACGCAGTATTTT.